This TCR beta chain was identified in a study of T cell responses to AZD1222 COVID-19 vaccine. Whole-study findings and limits: No repertoire was sampled before or during the peak T cell response, only after it. Two doses of AZD1222 preceded a rise in Spike-specific TCR breadth and depth. Of the AZD1222 recipients, only six were seropositive at baseline.

On this clone: Its antigen is unknown.

The germline gives CDR1 LNHDA, CDR2 SQIVND (reference sequence). This CDR3 has 13 residues. With 0 bases removed from V and 11 bases from J, the gap between germline ends came to 11 bases. Doses given second, at about 4 or about 12 weeks, were pooled. The data were produced by immunoSEQ multiplex PCR, yet TCRdb's version contains in-frame clones alone and is incomplete. The sample shows over 110,000 clones, about 90% of them seen only once. The chain has TRBV19 and TRBJ1-5; D unclear. Sequenced here: peripheral blood, sampled 28 days after the second AZD1222 dose. The sequence was obtained from an adult who received the AZD1222 COVID-19 vaccine. CDR3 sequence reads: CASSIDRRGAQHF. In DNA, the CDR3 is TGTGCCAGTAGTATAGACCGCCGAGGAGCCCAGCATTTT.